The 28 T cell receptor beta chains listed next were all sequenced from one sample in a study of cytomegalovirus exposure and HLA in healthy donors. Both 60 Vbeta primers and 13 Jbeta primers went into the PCR. Clones were sequenced by immunoSEQ multiplex PCR, and TCRdb holds only the in-frame ones, with some missing. The data hold approximately 190,000 clones, with about 70% observed a single time. Sequenced material: PBMCs. The receptors were sampled from a woman in her thirties in good health and CMV-seronegative.

This chain uses TRBV5-4 with TRBJ1-6, with D possibly being TRBD1 (6 bases). The CDR3 contains 15 residues. V gave up 2 bases and J gave up 4 bases, with 10 bases separating them. Germline V gene data show CDR1 as SGHNT and CDR2 as YYREEE (reference sequence). This chain's CDR3 is CASSLRTAYNSPLHF. Here the CDR3 DNA reads TGTGCCAGCAGCTTACGGACAGCTTATAATTCACCCCTCCACTTT.

This clone was counted between two and nine times. This sequence joins TRBV6-5 and TRBJ1-4; maybe TRBD1 (5 bases). The CDR3 is 15 residues long. Germline V gene sequence: CDR1 MNHEY, CDR2 SVGAGI. Trimming took 5 bases from V and 0 from J, leaving 10 bases between them. CDR3 loop: CASSRDFSTNEKLFF. For the CDR3, the DNA is TGTGCCAGCAGTCGGGACTTCTCAACTAATGAAAAACTGTTTTTT.

V usage is TRBV11-2 and J usage is TRBJ1-1, with a tentative D call TRBD1 (6 bases). Trimming cost V 5 bases and J 10 bases, with 20 bases left between them. Germline assignment: CDR1 SGHAT and CDR2 FQNNGV. CDR3 length: 14 amino acids. In nucleotides, the CDR3 is TGTGCCAGCAGCCCCTCGGGGGGGGCGATGGGAGCTTTCTTT. It translates to CASSPSGGAMGAFF.

This chain joins TRBV5-6 and TRBJ1-2; 7 bases match TRBD1. CDR3 length: 16 residues. Germline V gene lookup returns CDR1 SGHDT and CDR2 YYEEEE. V lost 1 base and J lost 7; bases outside the gene matches: 13. The CDR3 bases are TGTGCCAGCAGCTTGACCGCCGGGGCAGGGGGAGGTGGCTACACCTTC. It encodes CASSLTAGAGGGGYTF. Using reference TRBV5-6 and TRBJ1-2 for the parts outside the CDR3, the full variable domain is DAGVTQSPTHLIKTRGQQVTLRCSPKSGHDTVSWYQQALGQGPQFIFQYYEEEERQRGNFPDRFSGHQFPNYSSELNVNALLLGDSALYLCASSLTAGAGGGGYTFGSGTRLTVV.

The V gene is TRBV7-9, the J gene TRBJ2-1; 9 bases are shared with TRBD1. V dropped 4 bases and J dropped 3; count of bases not matched to a gene: 4. The CDR3 has 15 amino acids. In germline, CDR1 is SEHNR, CDR2 FQNEAQ (reference sequence). CDR3: CASSSPGQGYNEQFF. CDR3 sequence (DNA): TGTGCCAGCAGCTCCCCGGGACAGGGCTACAATGAGCAGTTCTTC.

This chain uses TRBV18 with TRBJ1-6, with D maybe TRBD1 (6 bases). This CDR3 has 16 residues. CDR1 and CDR2 from the germline V gene are KGHSH and LQKENI. The V end lost 2 bases, the J end lost 8 bases, and 16 bases lay between the germline ends. The CDR3 loop is CASSPIGGVMDSPLHF. CDR3 in DNA: TGTGCCAGCTCACCAATTGGGGGCGTCATGGATTCACCCCTCCACTTT. Full variable domain (outside the CDR3, taken from reference TRBV18 and TRBJ1-6): NAGVMQNPRHLVRRRGQEARLRCSPMKGHSHVYWYRQLPEEGLKFMVYLQKENIIDESGMPKERFSAEFPKEGPSILRIQQVVRGDSAAYFCASSPIGGVMDSPLHFGNGTRLTVT.

This chain connects TRBV7-2 to TRBJ2-2; 10 nucleotides line up with TRBD2. The CDR3 length is 18 residues. V shed 5 bases, J shed 1 base, and the junction held 10 bases outside the gene matches. In germline, CDR1 is SGHTA, CDR2 FQGNSA. CDR3 protein: CASSLRFTSGMNTGELFF. The CDR3 DNA reads as TGTGCCAGCAGCCTTAGGTTCACTAGCGGGATGAACACCGGGGAGCTGTTTTTT.

The V and J genes are TRBV13 and TRBJ1-4; 10 nucleotides agree with TRBD1. After removal of 5 bases from V and 0 bases from J, the junction contained 3 bases not matched to a gene. The CDR3 covers 16 residues. Germline CDR1 PRHDT, CDR2 FYEKMQ (reference sequence). The CDR3 loop is CASSDRGPATNEKLFF. CDR3 nucleotides: TGTGCCAGCAGCGACAGGGGGCCCGCAACTAATGAAAAACTGTTTTTT.

The rearrangement links TRBV27 to TRBJ2-3, with TRBD2 matching 11 bases. The length of the CDR3 is 17 residues. The ends lost 3 bases at V and 2 bases at J; junction bases unmatched: 7. The V gene's germline CDR1 is MNHEY and CDR2 SMNVEV (reference sequence). CDR3 sequence: CASSFVGLAAATDTQYF. The CDR3 DNA reads as TGTGCCAGCAGTTTCGTGGGACTAGCGGCGGCCACAGATACGCAGTATTTT.

The J gene is TRBJ2-7, the V gene TRBV7-2, with D tentatively TRBD1 (6 bases). Trimming cost V 7 bases and J 2 bases, with 15 bases left between them. The CDR3 contains 14 residues. The V gene's germline CDR1 is SGHTA and CDR2 FQGNSA. The CDR3 DNA sequence: TGTGCCAGCACCCCCGGACAGACCGCCTACGAGCAGTACTTC. Protein product: CASTPGQTAYEQYF.

The CDR3 DNA reads as TGTGCCAGCAGTTTGGGGGGGACGAGGGGTAATCAGCCCCAGCATTTT. Its translation: CASSLGGTRGNQPQHF. V is TRBV6-5 and J is TRBJ1-5; possibly TRBD1 for D (5 bases). The V gene lost 4 bases and the J gene lost 4 bases, with 17 bases spanning the gap. Per germline, CDR1 MNHEY and CDR2 SVGAGI. This CDR3 has 16 residues.

This clone was picked up a small number of times. The V gene is TRBV18, the J gene TRBJ2-7; 12 bases map to TRBD2. Looked up from germline, CDR1 is KGHSH and CDR2 is LQKENI. V lost 6 bases and J lost 0; bases outside the gene matches: 18. This CDR3 spans 20 amino acids. The CDR3 nucleotides are TGTGCCAGCTCCACTTTGTCATCCTCCGGACTAGCGGGAAGCTCCTACGAGCAGTACTTC. This translates into CASSTLSSSGLAGSSYEQYF.

The chain combines TRBV7-2 with TRBJ2-5; 8 bases fit TRBD1. Germline V lookup: CDR1 SGHTA, CDR2 FQGNSA. CDR3 length equals 14 residues. The J segment lost 2 bases and the V segment lost 2 bases, leaving 1 base of the junction unmatched. The CDR3 sequence: CASSLRDRQETQYF. DNA for the CDR3: TGTGCCAGCAGCTTAAGGGACAGGCAAGAGACCCAGTACTTC.

Points on this clone: Other nucleotide sequences in the sample specify the same CDR3. The V and J genes are TRBV7-9 and TRBJ2-1; 10 bases match TRBD2. Trimming at V came to 5 bases and at J to 4 bases, leaving 2 bases not matched to a gene. The CDR3 covers 14 residues. The germline V gene has CDR1 SEHNR and CDR2 FQNEAQ (reference sequence). The DNA of the CDR3 is TGTGCCAGCAGCACTAGCGGGAAATACAATGAGCAGTTCTTC. This codes for CASSTSGKYNEQFF.

This clone was counted between two and nine times. DNA of the CDR3: TGTGCCAGCAGCTTTTGGCCCGAAATTGAGCAGTACTTC. Translating gives CASSFWPEIEQYF. The rearrangement uses TRBV5-4 and TRBJ2-7, with D unresolved. This CDR3 contains 13 residues. Trimming pared 2 bases from V and 7 bases from J, leaving 13 bases between. Looked up from germline, CDR1 is SGHNT and CDR2 is YYREEE (reference sequence).

This clone has a single count. The V call is TRBV18, the J call TRBJ1-2, with D unclear. Deletions cut 3 bases from V and 7 bases from J, with 6 bases between. The length of the CDR3 is 11 residues. Germline values: CDR1 KGHSH, CDR2 LQKENI. The CDR3 spells CASSPGSGYTF. The CDR3 coding sequence is TGTGCCAGCTCACCGGGGAGTGGCTACACCTTC.

The chain has TRBV6-1 and TRBJ1-2; weak D call: TRBD1 (6 bases). The V end was cut by 6 bases, the J end by 3 bases, with 11 bases between. The CDR3 has 13 residues. CDR1 MNHNS and CDR2 SASEGT come from the germline V gene. The DNA for the CDR3 is TGTGCCAGCAGGGAAAGGACAGACTATGGCTACACCTTC. Its translation is CASRERTDYGYTF.

J is TRBJ1-2 and V is TRBV28; D may be TRBD1 (6 bases). Per germline, CDR1 MDHEN and CDR2 SYDVKM. V lost 5 bases to trimming and J lost 0 bases, with 13 bases between them. The CDR3 length is 15 residues. Here the CDR3 DNA reads TGTGCCAGCAGTATCCCCAGGGGAGCTAACTATGGCTACACCTTC. It specifies CASSIPRGANYGYTF.

This clone was observed a few times. This chain joins TRBV4-2 and TRBJ2-5, with TRBD2 matching over 10 bases. Unmatched junction bases numbered 10, after V lost 1 base and J lost 5 bases. Germline-derived CDR1 and CDR2 are LGHNA and YNFKEQ. The CDR3 sequence is 17 residues long. The CDR3, as DNA: TGTGCCAGCAGCCAAGCTAGCGGGGGCCCCGATGGGGAGACCCAGTACTTC. It specifies CASSQASGGPDGETQYF.

The chain combines TRBV9 with TRBJ1-4; D perhaps matches TRBD1 (5 bases). Germline CDR1 and CDR2: SGDLS and YYNGEE. This CDR3 comprises 13 residues. The V end was cut by 0 bases, the J end by 8 bases, with 8 bases between. CDR3 sequence: CASSVAGREKLFF. The CDR3 DNA reads as TGTGCCAGCAGCGTAGCAGGGCGGGAAAAACTGTTTTTT.

The rearrangement joins TRBV6-1 to TRBJ1-4; 10 bases align to TRBD1. Germline CDR1 is MNHNS and CDR2 is SASEGT. V was pared by 6 bases and J by 8 bases, with 9 bases of the junction left unmatched. The CDR3 totals 15 residues. CDR3 in amino acids: CASRPRDRGGEKLFF. In nucleotides, the CDR3 is TGTGCCAGCAGACCACGGGACAGGGGCGGGGAAAAACTGTTTTTT.

The J gene is TRBJ2-1, the V gene TRBV7-9; 9 bases map to TRBD1. Germline V gives CDR1 SEHNR, CDR2 FQNEAQ (reference sequence). V shed 3 bases and J 5 bases; nucleotides not matched to a gene: 11. The CDR3 is 17 residues long. The CDR3: CASSFLSSGTGNNEQFF. For the CDR3, the DNA is TGTGCCAGCAGCTTTCTCTCCTCCGGGACAGGGAACAATGAGCAGTTCTTC.

This clone was seen only once. The CDR3 DNA reads as TGTGCCAGCTCACCACTGGGACAAAACCAAGAGACCCAGTACTTC. Translated, it gives CASSPLGQNQETQYF. The gene calls are TRBV18 and TRBJ2-5; TRBD1 might be the D (6 bases). Deletions cut 1 base from V and 0 bases from J, with 9 bases between. The CDR3 extends over 15 amino acids. The germline V gene has CDR1 KGHSH and CDR2 LQKENI.

The rearrangement links TRBV5-1 to TRBJ2-2; maybe TRBD2 (7 bases). CDR1 and CDR2 from the germline V gene are SGHRS and YFSETQ. CDR3 length equals 15 residues. V lost 4 bases to trimming and J lost 3 bases, with 13 bases between them. The chain's CDR3 is CASSPTGRDTGELFF. The CDR3 DNA reads TGCGCCAGCAGCCCTACAGGGAGGGACACCGGGGAGCTGTTTTTT.

The chain links TRBV21-1 to TRBJ2-2; the table's D gene call, TRBD1, was not cross checked with the DNA. TRBV21-1 is a listed pseudogene. This CDR3 region has 13 residues. The DNA for the CDR3 is TGTGCCAGCAGGAACAGGAACACCGGGGAGCTGTTTTTT. Its translation is CASRNRNTGELFF.

The chain recombines TRBV7-3 with TRBJ2-1; 7 bases fit TRBD2. Losses at the gene ends were 5 bases for V and 7 bases for J; bases not matched to a gene: 14. Germline V lookup: CDR1 SGHTA, CDR2 FQGTGA. The CDR3 runs 16 residues. The CDR3 coding sequence is TGTGCCAGCAGCCCCGGAGGGGACTACCAAGGAAATGAGCAGTTCTTC. It specifies CASSPGGDYQGNEQFF.

V and J are TRBV7-9 and TRBJ2-1, with D perhaps matching TRBD1 (5 bases). V was trimmed by 7 bases and J by 1 base, leaving 14 bases between them. CDR3 length: 15 residues. CDR1 is SEHNR, CDR2 FQNEAQ, per germline (reference sequence). CDR3 amino acids: CASIDLGVSYNEQFF. The CDR3 nucleotides are TGTGCCAGCATCGACCTAGGGGTTTCCTACAATGAGCAGTTCTTC.

This clone was detected only once. The V call is TRBV19, the J call TRBJ1-1; 11 positions agree with TRBD1. The CDR3 is 14 amino acids. The V segment lost 3 bases and the J segment 4 bases; nucleotides outside the gene matches: 1. Germline V CDR1 and CDR2: LNHDA, SQIVND (reference sequence). CDR3 residues: CASSMGQGGTEAFF. The DNA of the CDR3 is TGTGCCAGTAGTATGGGACAGGGGGGCACTGAAGCTTTCTTT.